This TCR beta chain was identified in a study of OX40 agonist ivuxolimab in advanced cancers. Broader study findings: The antigens recognized by the expanded peripheral T cells, that is their antigen specificity, were not determined.

The CDR3 contains 13 residues. V lost 7 bases and J lost 7, with 15 bases in between. The V gene's germline CDR1 is MNHEY and CDR2 SVGAGI. Concerning this clone itself: Antigen unknown.

The data were produced by immunoSEQ multiplex PCR, yet TCRdb's version contains in-frame clones alone and is incomplete. In the table there are 30,000 to 40,000 clones, approximately 80% of which are singletons. This TCR was sampled from an adult with an advanced solid tumor such as melanoma, head and neck, liver or kidney cancer. Sequencing was performed on CD4+ or CD8+ T cells sorted from blood, taken in a trial of the OX40 agonist ivuxolimab. This chain uses TRBV6-5 with TRBJ2-3, with D unclear. CDR3 coding DNA: TGTGCCAGCAAGGAACCAAGAGGTTATACGCAGTATTTT. Its translation is CASKEPRGYTQYF.